A selection of T cell receptor beta chains follows, all from one sample in a study of T cell changes during pregnancy in multiple sclerosis. Clones were read by immunoSEQ multiplex PCR, and TCRdb kept only the in-frame ones, dropping some. Among 65,000 to 85,000 clones listed, approximately 89% were seen once. The sample in question was peripheral blood, obtained in the second trimester of pregnancy. The receptors originated from a female donor with multiple sclerosis, enrolled in a pregnancy study. The CDR3 runs from the conserved cysteine through the conserved F or W. D genes are given only for firm matches. Clone size, where shown, is once, few, many, or a class for clones that have expanded.

size: few
D: TRBD2
V: TRBV12-5
J: TRBJ2-3
CDR3: CASGLGRAGGTSSTDTQYF
DNA: TGTGCTAGTGGTTTGGGGCGAGCGGGGGGGACAAGCTCCACAGATACGCAGTATTTT

size: .
D: TRBD2
V: TRBV11-2
J: TRBJ2-1
CDR3: CASSSPGGTSDYNEQFF
DNA: TGTGCCAGCAGCTCGCCGGGGGGGACTAGCGATTACAATGAGCAGTTCTTC

size: once
D: TRBD1
V: TRBV25-1
J: TRBJ2-7
CDR3: CASSPDRDVNYEQYF
DNA: TGTGCCAGCAGTCCAGACAGGGACGTGAACTACGAGCAGTACTTC

size: once
D: TRBD1
V: TRBV27
J: TRBJ2-5
CDR3: CASSRQDRGETQYF
DNA: TGTGCCAGCAGTCGACAGGACAGGGGAGAGACCCAGTACTTC

size: .
D: .
V: TRBV6-5
J: TRBJ1-1
CDR3: CASSYSRNALNTEAFF
DNA: TGTGCCAGCAGTTACTCGAGAAACGCATTGAACACTGAAGCTTTCTTT

size: .
D: TRBD1
V: TRBV27
J: TRBJ2-7
CDR3: CASSSDRGRWEQYF
DNA: TGTGCCAGCAGTTCGGACAGGGGGCGCTGGGAGCAGTACTTC

size: once
D: .
V: TRBV6-5
J: TRBJ2-5
CDR3: CASSYFGGETQYF
DNA: TGTGCCAGCAGTTACTTTGGGGGGGAGACCCAGTACTTC

size: .
D: TRBD2
V: TRBV4-1
J: TRBJ2-1
CDR3: CASSQEREGLDEQFF
DNA: TGCGCCAGCAGCCAAGAGCGGGAGGGCCTAGATGAGCAGTTCTTC

size: .
D: TRBD1
V: TRBV29-1
J: TRBJ2-5
CDR3: CSVEKGQGAIQVQETQYF
DNA: TGCAGCGTTGAAAAAGGACAGGGGGCAATCCAGGTACAAGAGACCCAGTACTTC

size: .
D: .
V: TRBV2
J: TRBJ1-2
CDR3: CASNAGLNYGYTF
DNA: TGTGCCAGCAATGCAGGGTTAAACTATGGCTACACCTTC

size: .
D: .
V: TRBV6-7
J: TRBJ2-7
CDR3: CASSPQFLRQKLLYEQYF
DNA: TGTGCCAGCAGCCCACAGTTTCTGCGACAAAAACTCCTCTACGAGCAGTACTTC

size: .
D: .
V: TRBV4-1
J: TRBJ2-7
CDR3: CASSRDPGTYEQYF
DNA: TGCGCCAGCAGCCGCGACCCGGGAACCTACGAGCAGTACTTC

size: .
D: TRBD2
V: TRBV19
J: TRBJ2-3
CDR3: CASSPGLAGTDTQYF
DNA: TGTGCCAGTAGTCCGGGACTAGCGGGCACAGATACGCAGTATTTT

size: .
D: .
V: TRBV5-6
J: TRBJ1-4
CDR3: CASSFTGQSEKLFF
DNA: TGTGCCAGCAGCTTCACAGGGCAAAGCGAAAAACTGTTTTTT

size: .
D: .
V: TRBV19
J: TRBJ1-5
CDR3: CASSIPPGEGNQPQHF
DNA: TGTGCCAGTAGTATACCCCCAGGGGAAGGCAATCAGCCCCAGCATTTT

size: .
D: TRBD1
V: TRBV28
J: TRBJ1-1
CDR3: CASSFRGRDLWTEAFF
DNA: TGTGCCAGCAGTTTCAGGGGGCGGGATTTGTGGACTGAAGCTTTCTTT